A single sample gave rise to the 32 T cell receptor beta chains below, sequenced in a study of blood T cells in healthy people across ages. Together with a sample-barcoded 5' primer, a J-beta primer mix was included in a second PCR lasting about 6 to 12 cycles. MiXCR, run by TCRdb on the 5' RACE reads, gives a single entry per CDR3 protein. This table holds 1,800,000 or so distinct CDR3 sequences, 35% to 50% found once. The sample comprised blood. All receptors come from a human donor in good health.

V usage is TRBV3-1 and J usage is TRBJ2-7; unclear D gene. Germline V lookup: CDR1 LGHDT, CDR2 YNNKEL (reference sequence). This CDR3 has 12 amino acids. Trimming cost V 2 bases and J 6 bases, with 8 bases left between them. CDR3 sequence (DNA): TGTGCCAGCAGCCAACTCGGAAGCGAGCAGTACTTC. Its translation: CASSQLGSEQYF.

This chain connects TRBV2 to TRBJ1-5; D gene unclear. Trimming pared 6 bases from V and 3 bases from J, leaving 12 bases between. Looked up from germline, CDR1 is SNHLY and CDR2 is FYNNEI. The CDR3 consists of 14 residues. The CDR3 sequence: CASSLYGHNQPQHF. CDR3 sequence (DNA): TGTGCCAGCAGCCTATACGGCCACAATCAGCCCCAGCATTTT.

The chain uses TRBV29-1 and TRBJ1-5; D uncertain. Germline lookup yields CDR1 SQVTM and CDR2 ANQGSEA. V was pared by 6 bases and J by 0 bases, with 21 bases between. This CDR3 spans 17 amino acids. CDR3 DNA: TGCAGCGTACCGGAGACCGACCGCCCTTATAGCAATCAGCCCCAGCATTTT. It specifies CSVPETDRPYSNQPQHF.

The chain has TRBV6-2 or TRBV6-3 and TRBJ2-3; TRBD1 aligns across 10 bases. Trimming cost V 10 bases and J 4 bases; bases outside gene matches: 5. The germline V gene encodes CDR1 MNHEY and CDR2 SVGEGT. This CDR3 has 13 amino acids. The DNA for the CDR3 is TGTGCCACGGCCGGGACAGGGGCAGATACGCAGTATTTT. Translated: CATAGTGADTQYF.

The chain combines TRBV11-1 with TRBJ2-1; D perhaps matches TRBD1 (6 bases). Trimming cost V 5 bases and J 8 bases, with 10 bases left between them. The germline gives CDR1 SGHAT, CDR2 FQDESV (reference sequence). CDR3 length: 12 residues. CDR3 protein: CASSVQGYEQFF. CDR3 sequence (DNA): TGTGCCAGCAGCGTACAGGGCTATGAGCAGTTCTTC.

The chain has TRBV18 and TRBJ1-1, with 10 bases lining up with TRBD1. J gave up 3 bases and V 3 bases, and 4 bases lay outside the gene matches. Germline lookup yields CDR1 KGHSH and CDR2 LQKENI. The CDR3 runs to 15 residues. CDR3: CASSPDRGRDTEAFF. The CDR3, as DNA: TGTGCCAGCTCACCTGACAGGGGGCGAGACACTGAAGCTTTCTTT.

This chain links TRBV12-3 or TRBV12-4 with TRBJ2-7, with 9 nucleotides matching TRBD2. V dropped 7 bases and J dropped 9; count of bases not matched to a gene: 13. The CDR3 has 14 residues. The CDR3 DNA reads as TGTGCCAGCAAACTCAGCGGGGGGCTCTTCCCGCAGTACTTC. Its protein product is CASKLSGGLFPQYF.

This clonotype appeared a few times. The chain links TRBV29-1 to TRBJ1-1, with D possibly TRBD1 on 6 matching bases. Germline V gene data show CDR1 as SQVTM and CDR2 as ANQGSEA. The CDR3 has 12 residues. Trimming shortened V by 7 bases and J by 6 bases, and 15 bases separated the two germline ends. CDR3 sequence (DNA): TGCAGCGGACAAGGACAGTCGGCTGAAGCTTTCTTT. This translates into CSGQGQSAEAFF.

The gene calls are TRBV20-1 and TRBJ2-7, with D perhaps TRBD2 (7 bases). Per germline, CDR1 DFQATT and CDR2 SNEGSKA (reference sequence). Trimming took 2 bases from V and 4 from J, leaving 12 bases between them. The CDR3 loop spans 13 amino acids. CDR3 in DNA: TGCAGTGCTAGATGGGGGGGGCAGTACGAGCAGTACTTC. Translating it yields CSARWGGQYEQYF.

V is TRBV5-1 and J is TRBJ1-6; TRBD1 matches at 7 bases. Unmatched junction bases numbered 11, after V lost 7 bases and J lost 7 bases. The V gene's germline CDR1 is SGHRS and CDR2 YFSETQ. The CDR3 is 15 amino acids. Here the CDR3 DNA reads TGCGCCAGCGGTTTCCGCCAGGGGGACAATTCACCCCTCCACTTT. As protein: CASGFRQGDNSPLHF.

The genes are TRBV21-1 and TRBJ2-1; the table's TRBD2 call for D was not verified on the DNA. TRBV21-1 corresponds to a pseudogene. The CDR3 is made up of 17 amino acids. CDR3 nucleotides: TGTGCCAGCAGCGGGACTAGCGGGGGGGGTGCCTACAATGAGCAGTTGTTC. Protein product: CASSGTSGGGAYNEQLF.

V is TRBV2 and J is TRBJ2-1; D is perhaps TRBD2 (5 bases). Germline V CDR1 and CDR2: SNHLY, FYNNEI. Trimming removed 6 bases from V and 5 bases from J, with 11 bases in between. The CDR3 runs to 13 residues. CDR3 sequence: CASSGGLNNEQFF. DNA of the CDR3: TGTGCCAGCAGCGGCGGACTGAACAATGAGCAGTTCTTC.

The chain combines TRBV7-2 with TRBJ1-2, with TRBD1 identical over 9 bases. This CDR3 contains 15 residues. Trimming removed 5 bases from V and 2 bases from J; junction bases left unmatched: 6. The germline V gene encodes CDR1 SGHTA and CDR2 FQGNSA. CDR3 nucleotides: TGTGCCAGCAGCCCCAGGGGGACAGGGAACTATGGCTACACCTTC. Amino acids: CASSPRGTGNYGYTF.

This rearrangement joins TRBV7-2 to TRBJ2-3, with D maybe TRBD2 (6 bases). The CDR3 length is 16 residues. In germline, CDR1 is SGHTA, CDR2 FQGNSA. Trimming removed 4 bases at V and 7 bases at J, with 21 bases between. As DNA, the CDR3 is TGTGCCAGCAGCTCTTTTGGGACTCCACGAGGCTATACGCAGTATTTT. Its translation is CASSSFGTPRGYTQYF.

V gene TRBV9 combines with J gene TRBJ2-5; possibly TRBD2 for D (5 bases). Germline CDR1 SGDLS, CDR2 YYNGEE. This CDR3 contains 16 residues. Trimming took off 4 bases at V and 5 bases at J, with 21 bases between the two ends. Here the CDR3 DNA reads TGTGCCAGCAGCCTACTTTCCGGCGGGTCGGGGGAGACCCAGTACTTC. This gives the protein CASSLLSGGSGETQYF.

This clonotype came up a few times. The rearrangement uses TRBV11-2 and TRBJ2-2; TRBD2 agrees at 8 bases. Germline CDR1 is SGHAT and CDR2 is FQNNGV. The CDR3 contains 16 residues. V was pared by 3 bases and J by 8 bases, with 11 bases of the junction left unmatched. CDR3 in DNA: TGTGCCAGCAGCTTGGGGCGGGGGGATCCCAGGGGGGAGCTGTTTTTT. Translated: CASSLGRGDPRGELFF.

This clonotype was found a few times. The chain's CDR3 is CASRVDPNQETQYF. The CDR3 DNA is TGCGCCAGCAGGGTAGATCCTAATCAAGAGACCCAGTACTTC. The chain carries TRBV5-1 and TRBJ2-5; D remains unclear. The CDR3 is 14 residues long. V was cut by 5 bases and J by 2 bases, with 13 bases left in between. Per germline, CDR1 SGHRS and CDR2 YFSETQ.

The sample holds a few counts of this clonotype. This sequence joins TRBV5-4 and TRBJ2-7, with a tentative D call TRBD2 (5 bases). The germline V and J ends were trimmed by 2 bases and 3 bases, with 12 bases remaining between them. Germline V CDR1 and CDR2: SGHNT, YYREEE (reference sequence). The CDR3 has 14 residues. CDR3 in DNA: TGTGCCAGCAGCTTAAGAGGGCCTCTCTACGAGCAGTACTTC. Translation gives CASSLRGPLYEQYF.

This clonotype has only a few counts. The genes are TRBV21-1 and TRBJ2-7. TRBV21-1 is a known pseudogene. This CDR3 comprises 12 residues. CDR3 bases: TGTGCCAGCAGCCTCTCGCGACACGAGCAGTACTTC. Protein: CASSLSRHEQYF.

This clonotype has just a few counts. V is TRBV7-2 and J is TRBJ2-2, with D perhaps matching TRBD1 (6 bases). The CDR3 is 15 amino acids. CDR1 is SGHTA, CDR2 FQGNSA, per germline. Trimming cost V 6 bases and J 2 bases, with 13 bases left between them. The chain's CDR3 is CASSFTTGNTGELFF. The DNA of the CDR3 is TGTGCCAGCAGTTTTACGACAGGAAACACCGGGGAGCTGTTTTTT. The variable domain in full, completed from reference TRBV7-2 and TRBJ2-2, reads GAGVSQSPSNKVTEKGKDVELRCDPISGHTALYWYRQSLGQGLEFLIYFQGNSAPDKSGLPSDRFSAERTGGSVSTLTIQRTQQEDSAVYLCASSFTTGNTGELFFGEGSRLTVL.

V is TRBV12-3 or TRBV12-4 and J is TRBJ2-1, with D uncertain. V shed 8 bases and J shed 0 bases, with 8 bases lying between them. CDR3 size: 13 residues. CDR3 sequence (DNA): TGTGCCAGCTTGGAGTTCTCCTACAATGAGCAGTTCTTC. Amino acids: CASLEFSYNEQFF.

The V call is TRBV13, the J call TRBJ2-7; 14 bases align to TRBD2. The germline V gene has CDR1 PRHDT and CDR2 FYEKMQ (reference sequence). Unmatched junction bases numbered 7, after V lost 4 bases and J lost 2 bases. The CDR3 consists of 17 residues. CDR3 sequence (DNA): TGTGCCAGCAGCTCCCGAGGACTAGCGGGGGGAACCTACGAGCAGTACTTC. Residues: CASSSRGLAGGTYEQYF.

CDR3 sequence (DNA): TGTGCCAGCAGCGTAGAGAGGGATTCTGGCGGCTACACCTTC. This translates into CASSVERDSGGYTF. The V gene is TRBV9, the J gene TRBJ1-2; unclear D gene. Trimming removed 0 bases from V and 8 bases from J, with 14 bases in between. CDR3 length: 14 amino acids. Germline loops: CDR1 SGDLS, CDR2 YYNGEE.

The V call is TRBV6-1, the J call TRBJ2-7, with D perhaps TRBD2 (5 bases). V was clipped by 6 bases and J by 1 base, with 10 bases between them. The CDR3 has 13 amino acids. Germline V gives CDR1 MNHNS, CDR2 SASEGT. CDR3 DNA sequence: TGTGCCAGCAGATCCCGGGATTCCTACGAGCAGTACTTC. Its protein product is CASRSRDSYEQYF.

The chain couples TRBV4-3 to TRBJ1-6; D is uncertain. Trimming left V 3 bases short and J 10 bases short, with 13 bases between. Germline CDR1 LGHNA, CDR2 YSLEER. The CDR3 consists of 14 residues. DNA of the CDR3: TGCGCCAGCAGCCAGAGTTGGGCTTTCTCACCCCTCCACTTT. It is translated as CASSQSWAFSPLHF.

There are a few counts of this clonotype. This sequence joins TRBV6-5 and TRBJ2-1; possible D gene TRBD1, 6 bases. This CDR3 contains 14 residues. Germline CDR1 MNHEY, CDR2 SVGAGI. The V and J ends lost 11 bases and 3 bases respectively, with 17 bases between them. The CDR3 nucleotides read TGTGCCGGCACCAGACCAGGGGACTACAATGAGCAGTTCTTC. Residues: CAGTRPGDYNEQFF.

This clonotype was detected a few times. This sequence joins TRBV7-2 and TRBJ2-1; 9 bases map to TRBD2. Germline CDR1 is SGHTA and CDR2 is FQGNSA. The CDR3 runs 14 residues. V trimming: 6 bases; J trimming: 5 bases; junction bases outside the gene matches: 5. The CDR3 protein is CASRVSGGNNEQFF. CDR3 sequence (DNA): TGTGCCAGCAGAGTAAGCGGGGGGAACAATGAGCAGTTCTTC. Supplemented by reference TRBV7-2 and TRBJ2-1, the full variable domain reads GAGVSQSPSNKVTEKGKDVELRCDPISGHTALYWYRQSLGQGLEFLIYFQGNSAPDKSGLPSDRFSAERTGGSVSTLTIQRTQQEDSAVYLCASRVSGGNNEQFFGPGTRLTVL.

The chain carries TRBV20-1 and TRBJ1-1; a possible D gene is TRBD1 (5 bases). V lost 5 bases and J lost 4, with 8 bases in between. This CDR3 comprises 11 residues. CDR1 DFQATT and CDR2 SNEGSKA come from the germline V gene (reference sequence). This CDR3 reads CSAGRVTEAFF. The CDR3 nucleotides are TGCAGTGCTGGCAGGGTCACTGAAGCTTTCTTT.

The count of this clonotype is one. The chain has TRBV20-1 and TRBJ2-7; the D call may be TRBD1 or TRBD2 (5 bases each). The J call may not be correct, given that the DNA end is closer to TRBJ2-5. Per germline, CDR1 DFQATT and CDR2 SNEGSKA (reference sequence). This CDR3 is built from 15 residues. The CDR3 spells CSARFGAGFGETQYF. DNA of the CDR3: TGCAGTGCTAGGTTCGGGGCAGGTTTCGGTGAGACCCAGTACTTC.

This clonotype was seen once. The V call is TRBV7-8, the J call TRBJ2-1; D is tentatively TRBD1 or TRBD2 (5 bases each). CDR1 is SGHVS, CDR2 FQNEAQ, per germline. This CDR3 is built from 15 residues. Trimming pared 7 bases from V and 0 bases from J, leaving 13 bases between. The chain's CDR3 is CASTKAGSSYNEQFF. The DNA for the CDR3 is TGTGCCAGCACCAAAGCAGGGAGCTCCTACAATGAGCAGTTCTTC.

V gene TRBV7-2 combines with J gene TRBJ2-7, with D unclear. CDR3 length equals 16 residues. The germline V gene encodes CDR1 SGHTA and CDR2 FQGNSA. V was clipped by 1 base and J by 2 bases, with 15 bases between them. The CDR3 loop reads CASSLGPSGSPYEQYF. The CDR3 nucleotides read TGTGCCAGCAGCTTAGGGCCCTCGGGCTCACCCTACGAGCAGTACTTC.

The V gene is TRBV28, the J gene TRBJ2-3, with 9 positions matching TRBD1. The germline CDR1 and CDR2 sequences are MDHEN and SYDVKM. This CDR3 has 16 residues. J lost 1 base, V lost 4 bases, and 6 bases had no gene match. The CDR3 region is CASSSLGTGRTDTQYF. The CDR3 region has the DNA TGTGCCAGCAGTTCGCTGGGGACAGGGCGCACAGATACGCAGTATTTT. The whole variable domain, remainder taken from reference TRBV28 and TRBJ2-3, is DVKVTQSSRYLVKRTGEKVFLECVQDMDHENMFWYRQDPGLGLRLIYFSYDVKMKEKGDIPEGYSVSREKKERFSLILESASTNQTSMYLCASSSLGTGRTDTQYFGPGTRLTVL.